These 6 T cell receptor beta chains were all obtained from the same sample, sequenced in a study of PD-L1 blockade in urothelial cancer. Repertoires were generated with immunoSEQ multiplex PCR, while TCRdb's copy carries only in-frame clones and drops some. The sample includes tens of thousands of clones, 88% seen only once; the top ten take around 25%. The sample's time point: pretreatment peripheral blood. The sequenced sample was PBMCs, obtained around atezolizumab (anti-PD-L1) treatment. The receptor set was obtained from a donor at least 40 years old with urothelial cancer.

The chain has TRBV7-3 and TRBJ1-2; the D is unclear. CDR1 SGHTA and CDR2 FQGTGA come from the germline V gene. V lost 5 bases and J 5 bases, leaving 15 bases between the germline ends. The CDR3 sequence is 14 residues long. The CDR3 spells CASSPGATPYGYTF. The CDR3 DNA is TGTGCCAGCAGCCCGGGAGCTACCCCATATGGCTACACCTTC.

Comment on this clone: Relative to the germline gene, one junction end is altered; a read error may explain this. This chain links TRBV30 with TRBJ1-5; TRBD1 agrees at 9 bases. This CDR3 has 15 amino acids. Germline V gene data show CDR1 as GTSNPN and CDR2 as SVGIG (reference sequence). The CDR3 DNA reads TGTGTCTGGAGTGCAGGGGACAGGGACCATCAGCCCCAGCATTTT. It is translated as CVWSAGDRDHQPQHF.

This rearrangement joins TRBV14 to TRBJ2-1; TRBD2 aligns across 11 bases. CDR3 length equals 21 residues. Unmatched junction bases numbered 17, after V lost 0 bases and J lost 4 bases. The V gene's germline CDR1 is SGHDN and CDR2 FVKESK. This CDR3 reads CASSQDALSFSGRAKYNEQFF. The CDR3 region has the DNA TGTGCCAGCAGCCAAGATGCCCTTTCGTTTAGCGGGAGGGCCAAGTACAATGAGCAGTTCTTC.

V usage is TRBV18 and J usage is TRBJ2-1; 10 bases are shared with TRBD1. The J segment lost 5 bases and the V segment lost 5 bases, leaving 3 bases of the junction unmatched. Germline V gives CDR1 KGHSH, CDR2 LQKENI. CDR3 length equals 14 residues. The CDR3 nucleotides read TGTGCCAGCTCAAAGGACAGGGGGAACAATGAGCAGTTCTTC. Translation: CASSKDRGNNEQFF.

DNA of the CDR3: TGTGCCGCGGGGGGGGTGGGAGAGACCCAGTACTTC. Amino acids: CAAGGVGETQYF. This chain joins TRBV7-7 and TRBJ2-5, with 9 bases that match TRBD2. Germline trimming cut 11 bases from V and 4 bases from J; bases unmatched to any gene: 5. Germline CDR1 reads SSHAT; CDR2 reads FNYEAQ (reference sequence). CDR3 length: 12 residues. Using reference TRBV7-7 and TRBJ2-5 for the parts outside the CDR3, the full variable domain is GAGVSQSPRYKVTKRGQDVTLRCDPISSHATLYWYQQALGQGPEFLTYFNYEAQPDKSGLPSDRFSAERPEGSISTLTIQRTEQRDSAMYRCAAGGVGETQYFGPGTRLLVL.

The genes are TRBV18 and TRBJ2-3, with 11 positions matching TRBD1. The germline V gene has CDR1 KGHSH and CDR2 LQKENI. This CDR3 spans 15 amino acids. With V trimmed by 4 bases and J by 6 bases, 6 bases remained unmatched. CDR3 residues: CASSRAGQGADTQYF. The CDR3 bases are TGTGCCAGCTCACGAGCCGGACAGGGGGCTGATACGCAGTATTTT. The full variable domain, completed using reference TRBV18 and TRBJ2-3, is NAGVMQNPRHLVRRRGQEARLRCSPMKGHSHVYWYRQLPEEGLKFMVYLQKENIIDESGMPKERFSAEFPKEGPSILRIQQVVRGDSAAYFCASSRAGQGADTQYFGPGTRLTVL.